Each of the 11 T cell receptor beta chains below was sequenced from the same sample in a study of T and B cells in COVID-19 patients. Multiplex PCR with BIOMED2 TRB-A/B primer pools amplified TRB rearrangements. MiXCR, applied by TCRdb to the multiplex PCR reads, yields one record per CDR3 protein. Of 13,000 or so distinct CDR3 sequences detected, roughly 27% appear once; the ten largest clones hold 6.8%. TRB was amplified from approximately 250-480 ng of blood genomic DNA. What was sequenced was blood. Receptors were obtained from a human donor who had recovered from COVID-19.

This clonotype occurred a few times. The CDR3: CASSPTRGGETQYF. The CDR3 DNA reads as TGTGCCAGCAGCCCAACCAGGGGTGGCGAGACCCAGTACTTC. The V and J genes are TRBV7-2 and TRBJ2-5; TRBD1 might be the D (6 bases). There are 14 residues in the CDR3. V shed 5 bases and J shed 5 bases, with 15 bases lying between them. Germline V gene sequence: CDR1 SGHTA, CDR2 FQGNSA.

This clonotype was counted many times. The chain combines TRBV19 with TRBJ1-5, with a tentative D call TRBD1 (6 bases). V lost 5 bases and J lost 4, with 18 bases in between. CDR1 LNHDA and CDR2 SQIVND come from the germline V gene (reference sequence). The CDR3 has 16 residues. CDR3 protein: CASSPLGEGENQPQHF. The CDR3 coding sequence is TGTGCCAGTAGTCCTCTAGGGGAGGGGGAAAATCAGCCCCAGCATTTT.

The chain uses TRBV5-1 and TRBJ2-2, with D uncertain. Trimming removed 0 bases at V and 3 bases at J, with 9 bases between. The CDR3 is 15 amino acids. Germline V gene lookup returns CDR1 SGHRS and CDR2 YFSETQ. The CDR3, as DNA: TGCGCCAGCAGCTTGGGCTTCTTGGACACCGGGGAGCTGTTTTTT. Translated, it gives CASSLGFLDTGELFF. The entire variable domain, with the rest obtained from reference TRBV5-1 and TRBJ2-2, is as follows: KAGVTQTPRYLIKTRGQQVTLSCSPISGHRSVSWYQQTPGQGLQFLFEYFSETQRNKGNFPGRFSGRQFSNSRSEMNVSTLELGDSALYLCASSLGFLDTGELFFGEGSRLTVL.

By share, this clonotype counts as medium-sized. The V and J genes are TRBV6-5 and TRBJ2-7, with 10 bases lining up with TRBD2. Germline CDR1 is MNHEY and CDR2 is SVGAGI. CDR3 length: 15 amino acids. V trimming: 6 bases; J trimming: 0 bases; junction bases outside the gene matches: 5. The CDR3, as DNA: TGTGCCAGCAGGGAGGGACTAGCGAACTCCTACGAGCAGTACTTC. Translated, it gives CASREGLANSYEQYF.

V is TRBV5-1 and J is TRBJ2-2; 8 bases are a match to TRBD2. This CDR3 comprises 16 residues. V lost 6 bases, J lost 2 bases, and 9 bases stayed unmatched. Germline V gives CDR1 SGHRS, CDR2 YFSETQ. The CDR3 protein is CASTHGGAVNTGELFF. The CDR3 DNA sequence: TGCGCCAGCACCCACGGGGGGGCAGTTAACACCGGGGAGCTGTTTTTT. Full variable domain (missing parts from reference TRBV5-1 and TRBJ2-2): KAGVTQTPRYLIKTRGQQVTLSCSPISGHRSVSWYQQTPGQGLQFLFEYFSETQRNKGNFPGRFSGRQFSNSRSEMNVSTLELGDSALYLCASTHGGAVNTGELFFGEGSRLTVL.

About this clonotype: An end of the junction differs from the germline gene, which may be a read error. The V and J genes are TRBV5-6 and TRBJ1-2; 8 positions agree with TRBD1. CDR3 length equals 16 residues. Germline CDR1 and CDR2: SGHDT and YYEEEE. This CDR3 reads CASSLDSGGPRYGYTF. In DNA, the CDR3 is TGCGCCAGCAGCTTGGATTCAGGGGGCCCGAGGTATGGCTACACCTTC.

The chain couples TRBV6-2 or TRBV6-3 to TRBJ2-6; 11 bases fit TRBD2. The CDR3 totals 20 residues. Germline loops: CDR1 MNHEY, CDR2 SVGEGT. V lost 3 bases, J lost 1 base, and 11 bases stayed unmatched. The CDR3: CASSYSLSGTSGSGANVLTF. The DNA for the CDR3 is TGTGCCAGCAGTTATTCCTTAAGTGGGACTAGCGGTTCTGGGGCCAACGTCCTGACTTTC.

The chain combines TRBV7-4 with TRBJ1-1, with 7 bases lining up with TRBD1. The CDR3 is 13 amino acids. From germline, CDR1 is SGHVT and CDR2 SQSDAQ. The V segment lost 1 base and the J segment 10 bases; nucleotides outside the gene matches: 6. CDR3: CASSLGTGYRAFF. The CDR3 coding sequence is TGTGCCAGCAGCTTAGGGACAGGCTATCGAGCTTTCTTT.

The CDR3 DNA is TGCGCCAGTCTACCGGGACAGGGACCTTTGGAGCAGTTCTTC. Encoded protein: CASLPGQGPLEQFF. The chain couples TRBV5-1 to TRBJ2-1, with 9 bases fitting TRBD1. The CDR3 spans 14 residues. V dropped 8 bases and J dropped 10; count of bases not matched to a gene: 13. Germline CDR1 SGHRS, CDR2 YFSETQ.

This chain uses TRBV7-3 with TRBJ2-3; 7 bases are shared with TRBD1. V was clipped by 2 bases and J by 2 bases; unmatched bases: 7. This CDR3 region has 16 residues. The V gene's germline CDR1 is SGHTA and CDR2 FQGTGA. The CDR3 sequence: CASSLQNRGPTDTQYF. The CDR3 bases are TGTGCCAGCAGCTTACAAAACAGGGGCCCCACAGATACGCAGTATTTT.

This clonotype is medium-sized by share. This sequence joins TRBV19 and TRBJ2-2, with TRBD1 identical over 7 bases. Trimming at V came to 11 bases and at J to 2 bases, leaving 8 bases not matched to a gene. The CDR3 length is 14 residues. The V gene's germline CDR1 is LNHDA and CDR2 SQIVND (reference sequence). The CDR3 here is CASNRDSNTGELFF. The CDR3 nucleotides read TGTGCCTCTAACCGGGACAGTAACACCGGGGAGCTGTTTTTT.